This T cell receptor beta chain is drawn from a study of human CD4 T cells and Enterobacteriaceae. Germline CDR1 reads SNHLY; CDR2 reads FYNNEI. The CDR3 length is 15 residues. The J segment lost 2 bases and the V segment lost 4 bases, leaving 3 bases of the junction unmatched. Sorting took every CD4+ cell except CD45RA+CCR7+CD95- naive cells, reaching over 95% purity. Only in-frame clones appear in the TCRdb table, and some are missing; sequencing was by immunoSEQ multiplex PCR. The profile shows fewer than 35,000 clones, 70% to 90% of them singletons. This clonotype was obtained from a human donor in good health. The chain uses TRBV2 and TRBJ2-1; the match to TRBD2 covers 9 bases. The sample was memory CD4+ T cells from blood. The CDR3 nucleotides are TGTGCCAGCAGTGCGGGACTAGCCACCTACAATGAGCAGTTCTTC. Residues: CASSAGLATYNEQFF. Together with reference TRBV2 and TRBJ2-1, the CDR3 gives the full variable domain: EPEVTQTPSHQVTQMGQEVILRCVPISNHLYFYWYRQILGQKVEFLVSFYNNEISEKSEIFDDQFSVERPDGSNFTLKIRSTKLEDSAMYFCASSAGLATYNEQFFGPGTRLTVL.